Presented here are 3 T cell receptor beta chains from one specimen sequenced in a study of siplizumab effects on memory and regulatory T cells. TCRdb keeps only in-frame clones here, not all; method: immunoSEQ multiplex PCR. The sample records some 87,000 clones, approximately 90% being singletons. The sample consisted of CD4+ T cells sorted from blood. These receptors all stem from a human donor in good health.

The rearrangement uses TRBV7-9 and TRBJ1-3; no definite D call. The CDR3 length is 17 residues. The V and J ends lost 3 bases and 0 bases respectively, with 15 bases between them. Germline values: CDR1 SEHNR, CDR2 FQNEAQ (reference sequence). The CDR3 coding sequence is TGTGCCAGCAGCTTCTGGGCCAAAGTGTTCTCTGGAAACACCATATATTTT. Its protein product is CASSFWAKVFSGNTIYF.

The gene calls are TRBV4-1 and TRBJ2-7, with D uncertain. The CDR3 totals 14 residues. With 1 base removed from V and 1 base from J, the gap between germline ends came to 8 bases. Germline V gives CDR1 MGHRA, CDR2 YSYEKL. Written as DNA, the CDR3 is TGCGCCAGCAGCCAAGGATACGGATCCTACGAGCAGTACTTC. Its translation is CASSQGYGSYEQYF.

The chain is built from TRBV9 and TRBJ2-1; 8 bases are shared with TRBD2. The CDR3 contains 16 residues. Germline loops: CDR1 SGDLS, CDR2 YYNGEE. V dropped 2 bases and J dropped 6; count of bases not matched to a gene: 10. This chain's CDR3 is CASSVLAGGVSNEQFF. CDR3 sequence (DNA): TGTGCCAGCAGCGTTCTAGCGGGCGGGGTCTCCAATGAGCAGTTCTTC.